This T cell receptor (beta chain) was captured in a study of T cell responses to AZD1222 COVID-19 vaccine. Assay used: immunoSEQ multiplex PCR; TCRdb lists only in-frame clones, some missing. The sample has 120,000 or so clones; 80% to 90% are singletons. The table lists this clone with a few counts. What it recognizes is unknown. The CDR3 is 16 residues long. Germline trimming cut 5 bases from V and 2 bases from J; bases unmatched to any gene: 6. The germline V gene encodes CDR1 LNHDA and CDR2 SQIVND (reference sequence). Study-wide results and caveats: Clonal diversity may have been underestimated, and the donors were mostly white British, with more females than males. Repertoire samples came only from after the peak T cell response.

The TCR was taken from an adult in good health. Material: peripheral blood, obtained on day 0 of AZD1222 vaccination. The V and J genes are TRBV19 and TRBJ2-1; 10 nucleotides align to TRBD2. DNA of the CDR3: TGTGCCAGTAGTCCCTCCGGGACTAGCGCCTACAATGAGCAGTTCTTC. This sequence encodes CASSPSGTSAYNEQFF.